A selection of T cell receptor beta chains follows, all from one sample in a study of cytomegalovirus exposure and HLA in healthy donors. This table comes from immunoSEQ multiplex PCR, and its TCRdb copy is limited to in-frame clones, with some not included. This table holds 200,000 to 250,000 clones, roughly 82% found once. Sequencing was carried out using PBMCs. These receptors were taken from a woman aged 40 to 55 in good health and CMV-seropositive. Each CDR3 is given with its conserved first and last residue. The D gene is left open where the match is weak. A row's size may be missing; if present it is once, few, many or a size class.

. | TRBJ2-7 | TRBV18 | . | CASSPPARRDEQYF | TGTGCCAGCTCACCCCCCGCCCGCCGGGACGAGCAGTACTTC
TRBD2 | TRBJ2-3 | TRBV7-3 | . | CASRTGTSGSSSTDTQYF | TGTGCCAGCAGAACCGGGACTAGCGGGAGCTCGAGCACAGATACGCAGTATTTT
. | TRBJ2-3 | TRBV6-1 | . | CASSVSGTTDTQYF | TGTGCCAGCAGCGTTAGCGGAACCACAGATACGCAGTATTTT
. | TRBJ2-3 | TRBV7-2 | . | CASSSLHRSPSTDTQYF | TGTGCCAGCAGCTCACTCCACAGGAGTCCTAGCACAGATACGCAGTATTTT
TRBD2 | TRBJ2-7 | TRBV19 | . | CASSPIPGGTSGSYEQYF | TGTGCCAGTAGCCCTATCCCGGGGGGGACTAGCGGATCCTACGAGCAGTACTTC
. | TRBJ2-7 | TRBV27 | . | CASSPSSSYEQYF | TGTGCCAGCAGTCCCTCGAGCTCCTACGAGCAGTACTTC
. | TRBJ1-1 | TRBV30 | . | CAWTEALTPPRAEAFF | TGTGCCTGGACCGAGGCCCTGACTCCCCCGAGGGCTGAAGCTTTCTTT
TRBD1 | TRBJ1-1 | TRBV6-5 | few | CASSYSADRGFEAFF | TGTGCCAGCAGTTACTCGGCTGACAGGGGGTTTGAAGCTTTCTTT
TRBD1 | TRBJ1-1 | TRBV27 | . | CASSFQGAGGMNTEAFF | TGTGCCAGCAGTTTTCAGGGGGCCGGGGGGATGAACACTGAAGCTTTCTTT
TRBD2 | TRBJ2-7 | TRBV10-1 | . | CASSDGGRPYEQYF | TGCGCCAGCAGTGATGGCGGGAGGCCGTACGAGCAGTACTTC
TRBD1 | TRBJ1-1 | TRBV27 | . | CATRDRVINTEAFF | TGTGCCACAAGGGACAGGGTTATCAACACTGAAGCTTTCTTT
. | TRBJ2-2 | TRBV4-3 | . | CASSQDLRGRNTGELFF | TGCGCCAGCAGCCAAGATCTTAGGGGGAGGAACACCGGGGAGCTGTTTTTT
. | TRBJ2-7 | TRBV5-5 | . | CASSLAPPHEQYF | TGTGCCAGCAGCTTGGCCCCCCCTCACGAGCAGTACTTC
. | TRBJ2-5 | TRBV7-7 | . | CASSLGGGVETQYF | TGTGCTAGCAGCTTAGGAGGGGGAGTGGAGACCCAGTACTTC